Below, 28 T cell receptor beta chains from the same sample are listed, as sequenced in a study of regulatory T cells in long-lasting Graves disease. This sample's time point: persistent/refractory GD, antithyroid drugs over 5 years with positive TRAb. Extracted RNA from PBMCs served as the source of the TCR library. Library construction for TCR beta used iRepertoire HTBI primers and Arm-PCR of CDR3 regions. In TCRdb, the multiplex PCR reads were re-called with MiXCR into one record per CDR3 protein. The repertoire holds a few hundred thousand distinct CDR3 sequences, with roughly 24% as singletons. The sequenced sample was peripheral blood mononuclear cells (PBMCs), obtained when the disease was refractory, from a patient treated with antithyroid drugs. The receptors come from a woman aged 40-49 years with Graves disease.

This clonotype was picked up a small number of times. The chain carries TRBV20-1 and TRBJ2-2, with 13 bases aligning to TRBD2. J gave up 6 bases and V 6 bases, and 4 bases lay outside the gene matches. The CDR3 spans 14 residues. From germline, CDR1 is DFQATT and CDR2 SNEGSKA (reference sequence). CDR3 sequence (DNA): TGCAGTGCAACCACTAGCGGGAGGGCCGGGGAGCTGTTTTTT. This translates into CSATTSGRAGELFF.

The sample holds many counts of this clonotype. The chain links TRBV7-6 to TRBJ2-2, with D perhaps TRBD2 (5 bases). Germline CDR1 SGHVS, CDR2 FNYEAQ. The V and J ends lost 6 bases and 2 bases respectively, with 13 bases between them. The CDR3 covers 15 residues. The CDR3 bases are TGTGCCAGCAGACTGGGCGGGCCTAACACCGGGGAGCTGTTTTTT. Protein sequence: CASRLGGPNTGELFF.

This clonotype was recorded at least ten times. This chain connects TRBV12-3 or TRBV12-4 to TRBJ1-5; D may be TRBD1 (5 bases). Trimming took 6 bases from V and 3 from J, leaving 12 bases between them. The CDR3 is made up of 14 amino acids. For the CDR3, the DNA is TGTGCCAGCAGGCGGGACGGTTACAATCAGCCCCAGCATTTT. Translation gives CASRRDGYNQPQHF.

This clonotype was seen many times. The V gene is TRBV25-1, the J gene TRBJ2-7; possible D gene TRBD2, 5 bases. The CDR3 contains 12 residues. With 4 bases removed from V and 3 bases from J, the gap between germline ends came to 7 bases. Germline V CDR1 and CDR2: MGHDK, SYGVNS. The CDR3 DNA is TGTGCCAGCAGTGCCGACTACTACGAGCAGTACTTC. This sequence encodes CASSADYYEQYF.

With respect to this clonotype: Possible read error: a much larger clone is one base away. V is TRBV7-9 and J is TRBJ1-4, with 9 bases lining up with TRBD1. J lost 6 bases, V lost 6 bases, and 5 bases had no gene match. The CDR3 loop spans 14 amino acids. Germline assignment: CDR1 SEHNR and CDR2 FQNEAQ (reference sequence). For the CDR3, the DNA is TGTGCCAGCAGTCGGGGACAGGGATATGAAAAACTGTTTTTT. The encoded protein is CASSRGQGYEKLFF. Looking up the rest from reference TRBV7-9 and TRBJ1-4 gives the full variable domain: DTGVSQNPRHKITKRGQNVTFRCDPISEHNRLYWYRQTLGQGPEFLTYFQNEAQLEKSRLLSDRFSAERPKGSFSTLEIQRTEQGDSAMYLCASSRGQGYEKLFFGSGTQLSVL.

This clonotype has ten or more counts. The rearrangement uses TRBV12-3 or TRBV12-4 and TRBJ1-1; TRBD1 matches 7 bases. The CDR3 consists of 15 residues. Losses at the gene ends were 2 bases for V and 0 bases for J; bases not matched to a gene: 3. The DNA for the CDR3 is TGTGCCAGCAGTTTAAGGGACAGACTGAACACTGAAGCTTTCTTT. Its translation is CASSLRDRLNTEAFF.

The rearrangement joins TRBV6-1 to TRBJ2-5, with D uncertain. Germline values: CDR1 MNHNS, CDR2 SASEGT. Trimming stripped 8 bases from V and 2 bases from J, with 15 bases between. The CDR3 consists of 14 residues. CDR3 sequence reads: CASRKSGPQETQYF. Written as DNA, the CDR3 is TGTGCCAGCCGGAAGTCCGGTCCGCAAGAGACCCAGTACTTC.

The chain combines TRBV15 with TRBJ1-1; a weak D match, TRBD1 (5 bases). The V gene's germline CDR1 is LNHNV and CDR2 YYDKDF (reference sequence). The CDR3 extends over 16 amino acids. V shed 0 bases and J shed 0 bases, with 11 bases lying between them. CDR3 bases: TGTGCCACCAGCAGAGATATGGGACCGATGAACACTGAAGCTTTCTTT. This gives the protein CATSRDMGPMNTEAFF.

There are many counts of this clonotype. The rearrangement joins TRBV6-1 to TRBJ2-2; 13 bases fit TRBD2. V shed 5 bases and J 5 bases; nucleotides not matched to a gene: 5. This CDR3 spans 16 amino acids. The germline gives CDR1 MNHNS, CDR2 SASEGT. The CDR3 DNA reads TGTGCCAGCAGTCCGCGGACTAGCGGGAGTACCGGGGAGCTGTTTTTT. Amino acid sequence: CASSPRTSGSTGELFF.

For this clonotype: With a much larger clone just one base away, this may be a read error. This is likely a read error, given that the CDR3 carries no conserved phenylalanine or tryptophan at its end. J is TRBJ1-3 and V is TRBV12-3 or TRBV12-4; TRBD1 agrees at 7 bases. V dropped 3 bases and J dropped 2; count of bases not matched to a gene: 4. This CDR3 is built from 15 residues. In nucleotides, the CDR3 is TGTGCCAGCAGTTTCGAGACAGGGACTGGAAACACCATATATTCT. It codes for CASSFETGTGNTIYS.

The chain has TRBV6-2 or TRBV6-3 and TRBJ2-7; 12 nucleotides align to TRBD1. V was pared by 5 bases and J by 2 bases, with 10 bases of the junction left unmatched. The length of the CDR3 is 17 residues. CDR1 and CDR2 from the germline V gene are MNHEY and SVGEGT. CDR3 coding DNA: TGTGCCAGCAGTGCCGGGACAGGGGGCAACCCGGCCTACGAGCAGTACTTC. Protein: CASSAGTGGNPAYEQYF.

This clonotype was observed a handful of times. The chain employs TRBV13 and TRBJ2-7; D gene ambiguous. The CDR3 spans 14 residues. CDR1 and CDR2 from the germline V gene are PRHDT and FYEKMQ (reference sequence). Trimming left V 6 bases short and J 4 bases short, with 16 bases between. The chain's CDR3 is CASRPKGPQYEQYF. CDR3 nucleotide sequence: TGTGCCAGCAGACCCAAGGGCCCTCAGTACGAGCAGTACTTC.

In regard to this clonotype: This clone may be a read error of a much larger clone one base away. This chain connects TRBV6-1 to TRBJ2-7; TRBD1 matches at 8 bases. Looked up from germline, CDR1 is MNHNS and CDR2 is SASEGT. The length of the CDR3 is 13 residues. The DNA of the CDR3 is TGTGCCAGCAGGGGGACAGGAGCCTACGAGCAGTGCTTC. Amino acids: CASRGTGAYEQCF.

This clonotype occurred many times. The rearrangement uses TRBV29-1 and TRBJ1-2, with D perhaps TRBD1 (5 bases). V was clipped by 4 bases and J by 3 bases, with 18 bases between them. The CDR3 has 15 residues. Germline V gene data show CDR1 as SQVTM and CDR2 as ANQGSEA. CDR3 sequence (DNA): TGCAGCGTTGGTGGGGCGGGGGGTTCTGACTATGGCTACACCTTC. This translates into CSVGGAGGSDYGYTF. Drawing the rest from reference TRBV29-1 and TRBJ1-2, the complete variable domain is SAVISQKPSRDICQRGTSLTIQCQVDSQVTMMFWYRQQPGQSLTLIATANQGSEATYESGFVIDKFPISRPNLTFSTLTVSNMSPEDSSIYLCSVGGAGGSDYGYTFGSGTRLTVV.

This clonotype turned up a few times. A much larger clone differs by one base, so this may be a read error. CDR3 bases: TGTGCCAGCCTTCGCGGTCGGGCAGCCACCTACGAGCAGTACTTC. Protein product: CASLRGRAATYEQYF. The rearrangement joins TRBV28 to TRBJ2-7; no clear D gene. V lost 8 bases to trimming and J lost 2 bases, with 19 bases between them. Germline V CDR1 and CDR2: MDHEN, SYDVKM. This CDR3 spans 15 amino acids.

The V gene is TRBV3-1, the J gene TRBJ2-2; D is undetermined. The V gene lost 1 base and the J gene lost 3 bases, with 9 bases spanning the gap. Germline V lookup: CDR1 LGHDT, CDR2 YNNKEL (reference sequence). CDR3 length: 15 amino acids. This CDR3 reads CASSQGSTYTGELFF. CDR3 nucleotides: TGTGCCAGCAGCCAAGGGAGCACATACACCGGGGAGCTGTTTTTT. Complete variable domain (other parts from reference TRBV3-1 and TRBJ2-2): DTAVSQTPKYLVTQMGNDKSIKCEQNLGHDTMYWYKQDSKKFLKIMFSYNNKELIINETVPNRFSPKSPDKAHLNLHINSLELGDSAVYFCASSQGSTYTGELFFGEGSRLTVL.

The chain links TRBV6-1 to TRBJ2-2, with D perhaps given as TRBD1 or TRBD2 (5 bases each). Germline V gives CDR1 MNHNS, CDR2 SASEGT. The CDR3 extends over 18 amino acids. V lost 6 bases and J lost 4, with 24 bases in between. DNA for the CDR3: TGTGCCAGCAGCCTCCACATCCTCGGTGGGGCGGGCACCGGGGAGCTGTTTTTT. Translation gives CASSLHILGGAGTGELFF.

The count of this clonotype is one. A much larger clone differs from this one at a single base, so this may be a read error. V is TRBV27 and J is TRBJ1-1; no firm D call. The CDR3 is 14 residues long. Trimming cost V 5 bases and J 1 base, with 11 bases left between them. CDR1 and CDR2 (germline): MNHEY, SMNVEV (reference sequence). The CDR3 DNA follows: TGTGCCAGCAGTCTCTCAGACCCGAACACTGAAGCTTTCTTT. Its protein is CASSLSDPNTEAFF.

The chain joins TRBV3-1 to TRBJ2-2; D may be TRBD1 (5 bases). Germline assignment: CDR1 LGHDT and CDR2 YNNKEL (reference sequence). V lost 3 bases, J lost 3 bases, and 8 bases lay in between. The CDR3 has 14 amino acids. The CDR3 DNA is TGTGCCAGCAGCCAGACAGTCTACACCGGGGAGCTGTTTTTT. Encoded protein: CASSQTVYTGELFF. The full variable domain, with the rest looked up from reference TRBV3-1 and TRBJ2-2, is DTAVSQTPKYLVTQMGNDKSIKCEQNLGHDTMYWYKQDSKKFLKIMFSYNNKELIINETVPNRFSPKSPDKAHLNLHINSLELGDSAVYFCASSQTVYTGELFFGEGSRLTVL.

This clonotype was counted only a few times. The chain recombines TRBV19 with TRBJ1-1; no definite D call. V shed 5 bases and J shed 0 bases, with 7 bases lying between them. CDR3 length: 13 residues. The germline V gene has CDR1 LNHDA and CDR2 SQIVND (reference sequence). CDR3 region: CASSLNLNTEAFF. The CDR3 DNA reads as TGTGCCAGTAGTCTTAATCTGAACACTGAAGCTTTCTTT.

This clonotype was counted a few times. V and J are TRBV9 and TRBJ2-2, with D unresolved. The CDR3 is 14 residues long. Germline V CDR1 and CDR2: SGDLS, YYNGEE. V was cut by 0 bases and J by 8 bases, with 11 bases left in between. Here the CDR3 DNA reads TGTGCCAGCAGCGTAGCTCCACACGGGGGGGAGCTGTTTTTT. It encodes CASSVAPHGGELFF.

The CDR3 region is CASSPGRGVYGYTF. The DNA for the CDR3 is TGTGCCAGCAGTCCCGGGAGGGGAGTCTATGGCTACACCTTC. This chain links TRBV2 with TRBJ1-2, with TRBD1 as a possible D gene (5 bases). The CDR3 covers 14 residues. CDR1 and CDR2 (germline): SNHLY, FYNNEI. Trimming cost V 5 bases and J 4 bases, with 14 bases left between them.

In this sample, this clonotype turned up a few times. J is TRBJ2-4 and V is TRBV2; TRBD2 might be the D (6 bases). The DNA end lines up better with TRBJ2-5; the J call may be wrong. The CDR3 extends over 14 amino acids. Germline CDR1 SNHLY, CDR2 FYNNEI. In DNA, the CDR3 is TGTGCCAGCAGTCTCCTTGAACTAGCCGCGACCCAGTACTTC. The encoded protein is CASSLLELAATQYF.

With respect to this clonotype: This may arise from a read error, as a much more abundant clone is one base away. The V gene is TRBV6-1, the J gene TRBJ1-5; 7 bases line up with TRBD1. Looked up from germline, CDR1 is MNHNS and CDR2 is SASEGT. The CDR3 sequence is 15 residues long. The CDR3 region is CASTQGVRSSQPQHF. Written as DNA, the CDR3 is TGTGCCAGCACCCAGGGGGTGCGAAGCAGTCAGCCCCAGCATTTT.

The sample holds many counts of this clonotype. The V call is TRBV6-5, the J call TRBJ1-5; D gene uncertain. The CDR3 spans 13 residues. Per the germline V gene, CDR1 is MNHEY and CDR2 is SVGAGI. Trimming stripped 2 bases from V and 0 bases from J, with 2 bases between. CDR3 nucleotide sequence: TGTGCCAGCAGTTACAATAGCAATCAGCCCCAGCATTTT. This encodes CASSYNSNQPQHF.

This clonotype has a handful of counts. The V gene is TRBV11-3, the J gene TRBJ2-3; TRBD2 is a possible D gene (5 bases). Trimming shortened V by 8 bases and J by 0 bases, and 12 bases separated the two germline ends. This CDR3 has 14 amino acids. The germline V gene encodes CDR1 SGHNT and CDR2 YENEEA. CDR3 residues: CASERRSSTDTQYF. The CDR3 DNA sequence: TGTGCCAGCGAGAGGAGGTCGAGCACAGATACGCAGTATTTT.

Ten or more counts support this clonotype. The V and J genes are TRBV2 and TRBJ1-2; 7 bases are a match to TRBD1. This CDR3 spans 14 amino acids. Germline V lookup: CDR1 SNHLY, CDR2 FYNNEI. Germline trimming cut 6 bases from V and 2 bases from J; bases unmatched to any gene: 6. CDR3 coding DNA: TGTGCCAGCAGAGGACAGGTTCTAAACTATGGCTACACCTTC. It codes for CASRGQVLNYGYTF.

The CDR3 sequence: CATIDANTGELFF. The CDR3 DNA reads TGTGCCACGATAGACGCGAACACCGGGGAGCTGTTTTTT. The chain carries TRBV24-1 and TRBJ2-2; D not certain. CDR1 and CDR2 from the germline V gene are KGHDR and SFDVKD. V shed 10 bases and J shed 0 bases, with 8 bases lying between them. The CDR3 is made up of 13 amino acids.